The 20 T cell receptor beta chains presented below share a single source sample, sequenced in a study of siplizumab effects on memory and regulatory T cells. Profiled with immunoSEQ multiplex PCR; TCRdb holds only in-frame clones, not every one. There are about 110,000 clones in the sample; 92% occur only once, and 1% to 1.5% lies in the top ten. Sequencing was performed on CD4+ T cells sorted from blood. The receptors shown here come from a human donor in good health.

V and J are TRBV5-1 and TRBJ2-1; no definite D call. Germline V lookup: CDR1 SGHRS, CDR2 YFSETQ. Trimming took off 0 bases at V and 6 bases at J, with 16 bases between the two ends. CDR3 size: 16 residues. For the CDR3, the DNA is TGCGCCAGCAGCTTGGTTGGTGGTAACCCGGGCAATGAGCAGTTCTTC. Residues: CASSLVGGNPGNEQFF.

Turning to this clone: One junction end disagrees with the germline gene, perhaps due to a read error. V gene TRBV18 combines with J gene TRBJ2-7, with D possibly being TRBD1 (6 bases). CDR1 KGHSH and CDR2 LQKENI come from the germline V gene. CDR3 length equals 16 residues. In nucleotides, the CDR3 is TGTGCCAGCTCCCCACCATATCCAAAGGGGGCCTACGAGCAGTACTTC. Amino acid sequence: CASSPPYPKGAYEQYF.

The chain has TRBV2 and TRBJ1-2; 9 bases agree with TRBD1. Germline V gives CDR1 SNHLY, CDR2 FYNNEI. The junction had 3 bases not matched to a gene; V was cut back by 3 bases and J by 4 bases. The length of the CDR3 is 14 residues. The CDR3 DNA reads TGTGCCAGCAGTGAGCCGGGACAGGGCTATGGCTACACCTTC. Its translation: CASSEPGQGYGYTF.

The chain employs TRBV5-1 and TRBJ2-5, with D perhaps assigned TRBD1 or TRBD2 (5 bases each). The CDR3 covers 16 residues. Deletions cut 0 bases from V and 5 bases from J, with 17 bases between. Germline V gene lookup returns CDR1 SGHRS and CDR2 YFSETQ. CDR3 sequence reads: CASSLAFGTERETQYF. CDR3 nucleotide sequence: TGCGCCAGCAGCTTGGCTTTCGGGACCGAAAGGGAGACCCAGTACTTC.

This chain connects TRBV5-1 to TRBJ2-1; 7 nucleotides agree with TRBD2. Germline V gives CDR1 SGHRS, CDR2 YFSETQ. Trimming took 6 bases from V and 5 from J; bases not matched to a gene: 11. This CDR3 comprises 15 residues. CDR3 sequence (DNA): TGCGCCAGCACTCCCCTAGCGGTATCGGACAATGAGCAGTTCTTC. Protein product: CASTPLAVSDNEQFF.

This sequence joins TRBV5-1 and TRBJ2-5; D unclear. Germline CDR1 SGHRS, CDR2 YFSETQ. Deletions cut 4 bases from V and 3 bases from J, with 13 bases between. This CDR3 is built from 14 residues. The CDR3 region has the DNA TGCGCCAGCAGCATTGCGCCCGGTGAAGAGACCCAGTACTTC. Translating gives CASSIAPGEETQYF.

This chain joins TRBV15 and TRBJ1-2; D perhaps matches TRBD1 (5 bases). Trimming left V 0 bases short and J 2 bases short, with 28 bases between. The CDR3 is 21 amino acids. Looked up from germline, CDR1 is LNHNV and CDR2 is YYDKDF (reference sequence). The CDR3 sequence: CATSREDLRGILGKLNYGYTF. CDR3 bases: TGTGCCACCAGCAGAGAGGACTTACGGGGGATCCTAGGGAAACTAAACTATGGCTACACCTTC.

V is TRBV19 and J is TRBJ2-5, with 8 bases that match TRBD1. Germline CDR1 reads LNHDA; CDR2 reads SQIVND (reference sequence). The CDR3 is 16 amino acids. Germline trimming cut 5 bases from V and 4 bases from J; bases unmatched to any gene: 12. The CDR3 reads CASSVRGRPSGETQYF. The CDR3, as DNA: TGTGCCAGTAGTGTCAGGGGGCGGCCCTCCGGAGAGACCCAGTACTTC.

The J gene is TRBJ2-3, the V gene TRBV9; 9 bases line up with TRBD2. Per the germline V gene, CDR1 is SGDLS and CDR2 is YYNGEE. J lost 5 bases, V lost 0 bases, and 7 bases had no gene match. The CDR3 loop spans 16 amino acids. The CDR3 protein is CASSVGSGRLGDTQYF. The CDR3, as DNA: TGTGCCAGCAGCGTAGGGAGCGGGAGGTTGGGAGATACGCAGTATTTT.

V is TRBV11-3 and J is TRBJ2-1, with a possible D match to TRBD2 (5 bases). This CDR3 is 15 amino acids long. The germline gives CDR1 SGHNT, CDR2 YENEEA. V gave up 0 bases and J gave up 0 bases, with 6 bases separating them. The DNA for the CDR3 is TGTGCCAGCAGCTTAGAAGGGAGCTCCTACAATGAGCAGTTCTTC. Residues: CASSLEGSSYNEQFF. The full variable domain, in which reference TRBV11-3 and TRBJ2-1 provide the parts outside the CDR3, is EAGVVQSPRYKIIEKKQPVAFWCNPISGHNTLYWYLQNLGQGPELLIRYENEEAVDDSQLPKDRFSAERLKGVDSTLKIQPAELGDSAVYLCASSLEGSSYNEQFFGPGTRLTVL.

The J gene is TRBJ1-2, the V gene TRBV27, with D perhaps matching TRBD1 (5 bases). In germline, CDR1 is MNHEY, CDR2 SMNVEV (reference sequence). Trimming removed 5 bases from V and 6 bases from J, with 16 bases in between. This CDR3 is built from 14 residues. In nucleotides, the CDR3 is TGTGCCAGCAGTACCCAGTCGGGGCTCCATGGCTACACCTTC. Protein sequence: CASSTQSGLHGYTF.

The chain is built from TRBV5-4 and TRBJ2-3; the D gene could be TRBD1 or TRBD2 (5 bases each). The CDR3 length is 16 residues. Germline V gene sequence: CDR1 SGHNT, CDR2 YYREEE (reference sequence). The germline V and J ends were trimmed by 6 bases and 0 bases, with 17 bases remaining between them. CDR3 region: CASISPGTESTDTQYF. The CDR3, as DNA: TGTGCCAGCATCTCCCCCGGGACGGAGAGCACAGATACGCAGTATTTT.

This sequence joins TRBV6-5 and TRBJ2-5; D is possibly TRBD1 or TRBD2 (6 bases each). The J call may be faulty, since TRBJ2-7 better matches the DNA end. The germline V gene encodes CDR1 MNHEY and CDR2 SVGAGI. The length of the CDR3 is 16 residues. The CDR3 DNA follows: TGTGCCAGCAGTTCTCGGGAGACAGGTTTTGGCTACGAGCAGTACTTC. This gives the protein CASSSRETGFGYEQYF.

The CDR3 sequence: CAISDLTSGNTIYF. The CDR3 DNA is TGTGCCATCAGTGACCTCACCTCTGGAAACACCATATATTTT. V and J are TRBV10-3 and TRBJ1-3; D uncertain. This CDR3 comprises 14 residues. Germline V lookup: CDR1 ENHRY, CDR2 SYGVKD. Trimming stripped 3 bases from V and 0 bases from J, with 6 bases between.

The rearrangement uses TRBV4-1 and TRBJ2-7; TRBD1 matches at 8 bases. The CDR3 contains 17 residues. CDR1 and CDR2 (germline): MGHRA, YSYEKL. V lost 1 base and J lost 5; bases outside the gene matches: 13. The CDR3 is CASSQVGQGASNHEQYF. In DNA, the CDR3 is TGCGCCAGCAGCCAAGTTGGGCAGGGGGCAAGCAACCACGAGCAGTACTTC.

The J gene is TRBJ2-7, the V gene TRBV19; D perhaps matches TRBD2 (5 bases). CDR1 is LNHDA, CDR2 SQIVND, per germline (reference sequence). The CDR3 extends over 13 amino acids. Trimming took 8 bases from V and 0 from J, leaving 11 bases between them. This CDR3 is CASSRGHSYEQYF. CDR3 in DNA: TGTGCCAGTTCTCGGGGTCACTCCTACGAGCAGTACTTC.

The chain employs TRBV18 and TRBJ1-3; 8 bases are a match to TRBD1. The germline V gene encodes CDR1 KGHSH and CDR2 LQKENI. With V trimmed by 1 base and J by 3 bases, 8 bases remained unmatched. This CDR3 has 17 amino acids. CDR3 sequence (DNA): TGTGCCAGCTCACCACGTGGACAGGGAAGTAATGGAAACACCATATATTTT. Translating gives CASSPRGQGSNGNTIYF.

The chain employs TRBV7-2 and TRBJ2-3; perhaps TRBD2 as D (5 bases). The CDR3 extends over 19 amino acids. Trimming cost V 5 bases and J 0 bases, with 24 bases left between them. From germline, CDR1 is SGHTA and CDR2 FQGNSA. The CDR3 sequence is CASSPPGWLATRSTDTQYF. The CDR3 nucleotides are TGTGCCAGCAGCCCCCCGGGGTGGTTAGCGACTCGTAGCACAGATACGCAGTATTTT.

This clone turned up a few times. This rearrangement joins TRBV2 to TRBJ2-1, with 13 nucleotides matching TRBD2. The CDR3 totals 18 residues. V was pared by 4 bases and J by 4 bases, with 10 bases of the junction left unmatched. The germline CDR1 and CDR2 sequences are SNHLY and FYNNEI. The CDR3 DNA sequence: TGTGCCAGCAGTGGGAGGACTAGCGGGAGTCCCATGTACAATGAGCAGTTCTTC. This codes for CASSGRTSGSPMYNEQFF.

This clone has a single count. The CDR3 coding sequence is TGTGCCAGCAGTGTGGTCTACGAGCAGTACTTC. It codes for CASSVVYEQYF. This chain links TRBV2 with TRBJ2-7, with no clear D. Trimming took off 4 bases at V and 3 bases at J, with 4 bases between the two ends. There are 11 residues in the CDR3. Germline values: CDR1 SNHLY, CDR2 FYNNEI.